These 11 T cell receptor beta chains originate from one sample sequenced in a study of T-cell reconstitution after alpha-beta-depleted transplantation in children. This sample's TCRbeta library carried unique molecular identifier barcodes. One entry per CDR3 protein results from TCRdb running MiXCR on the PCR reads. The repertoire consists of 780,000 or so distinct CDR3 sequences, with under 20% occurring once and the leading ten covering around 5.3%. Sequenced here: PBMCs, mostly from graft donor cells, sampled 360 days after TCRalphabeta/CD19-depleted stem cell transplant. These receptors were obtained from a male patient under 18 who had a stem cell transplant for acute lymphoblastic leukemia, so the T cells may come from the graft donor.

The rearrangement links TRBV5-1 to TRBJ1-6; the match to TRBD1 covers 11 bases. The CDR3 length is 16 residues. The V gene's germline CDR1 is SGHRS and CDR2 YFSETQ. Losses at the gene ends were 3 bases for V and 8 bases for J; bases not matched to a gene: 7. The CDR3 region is CASSSRRGQGDSPLHF. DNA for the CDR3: TGCGCCAGCAGCTCAAGGAGGGGACAGGGGGATTCACCCCTCCACTTT.

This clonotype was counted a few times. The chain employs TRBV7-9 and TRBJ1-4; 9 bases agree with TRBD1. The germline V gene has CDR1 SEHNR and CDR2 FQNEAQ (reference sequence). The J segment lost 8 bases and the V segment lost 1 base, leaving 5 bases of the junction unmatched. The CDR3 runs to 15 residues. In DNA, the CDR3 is TGTGCCAGCAGCTTAGACACGGGACAGGGAGAAAAACTGTTTTTT. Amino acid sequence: CASSLDTGQGEKLFF.

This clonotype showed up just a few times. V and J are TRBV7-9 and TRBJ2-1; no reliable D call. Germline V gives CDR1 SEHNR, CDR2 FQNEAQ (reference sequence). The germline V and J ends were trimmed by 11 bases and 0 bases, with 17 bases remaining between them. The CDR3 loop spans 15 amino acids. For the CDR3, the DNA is TGTGCCTTCACCCAGGCCGTGAGCTCCTACAATGAGCAGTTCTTC. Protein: CAFTQAVSSYNEQFF.

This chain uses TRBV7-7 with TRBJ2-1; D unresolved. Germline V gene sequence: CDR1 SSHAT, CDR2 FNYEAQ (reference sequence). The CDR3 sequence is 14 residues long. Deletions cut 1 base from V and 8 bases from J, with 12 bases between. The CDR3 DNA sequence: TGTGCCAGCAGCTTAGGGAGTCTAGGTTATGAGCAGTTCTTC. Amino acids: CASSLGSLGYEQFF.

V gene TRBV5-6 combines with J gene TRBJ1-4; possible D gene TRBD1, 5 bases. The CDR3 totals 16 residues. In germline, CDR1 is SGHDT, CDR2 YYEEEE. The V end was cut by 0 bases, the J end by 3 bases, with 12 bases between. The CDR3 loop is CASSLDLRQPNEKLFF. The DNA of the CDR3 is TGTGCCAGCAGCTTGGATTTGAGACAGCCTAATGAAAAACTGTTTTTT.

The CDR3 sequence is CASSNHRGQPLAKNIQYF. CDR3 sequence (DNA): TGCGCCAGCAGCAATCACCGGGGACAACCTCTAGCCAAAAACATTCAGTACTTC. This chain joins TRBV4-1 and TRBJ2-4; possible D gene TRBD1, 6 bases. CDR1 and CDR2 from the germline V gene are MGHRA and YSYEKL. The CDR3 is 18 amino acids. V was cut by 5 bases and J by 0 bases, with 20 bases left in between.

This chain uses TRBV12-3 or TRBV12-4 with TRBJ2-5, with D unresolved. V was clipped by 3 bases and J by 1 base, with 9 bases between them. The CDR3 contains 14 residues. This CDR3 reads CASSFRIFQETQYF. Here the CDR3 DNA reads TGTGCCAGCAGTTTTAGAATCTTCCAAGAGACCCAGTACTTC.

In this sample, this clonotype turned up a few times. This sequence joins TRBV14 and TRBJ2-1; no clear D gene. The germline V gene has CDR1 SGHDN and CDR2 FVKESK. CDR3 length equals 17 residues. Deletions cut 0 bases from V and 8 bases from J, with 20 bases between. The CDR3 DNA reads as TGTGCCAGCAGCCAAGATACCACTCTAATCGGATATGATGAGCAGTTCTTC. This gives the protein CASSQDTTLIGYDEQFF.

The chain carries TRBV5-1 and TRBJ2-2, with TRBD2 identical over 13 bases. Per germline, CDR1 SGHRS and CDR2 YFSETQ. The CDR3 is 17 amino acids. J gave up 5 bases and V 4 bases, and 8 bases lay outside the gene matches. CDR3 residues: CASSGGLAGVWTGELFF. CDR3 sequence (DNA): TGCGCCAGCAGCGGTGGACTAGCGGGAGTATGGACCGGGGAGCTGTTTTTT.

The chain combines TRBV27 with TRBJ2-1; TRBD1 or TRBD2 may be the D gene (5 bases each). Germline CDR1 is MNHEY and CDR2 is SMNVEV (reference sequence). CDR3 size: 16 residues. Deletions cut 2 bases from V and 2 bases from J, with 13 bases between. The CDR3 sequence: CASSLMGEIAYNEQFF. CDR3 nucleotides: TGTGCCAGCAGTTTAATGGGGGAAATCGCCTACAATGAGCAGTTCTTC.

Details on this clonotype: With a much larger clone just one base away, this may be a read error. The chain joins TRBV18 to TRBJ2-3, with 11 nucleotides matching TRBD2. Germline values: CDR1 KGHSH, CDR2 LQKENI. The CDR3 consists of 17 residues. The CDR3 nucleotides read TGTGCCAACTCATCTACGGGCCTAGCGGGAGGATTGGATACGCAGTATTTT. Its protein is CANSSTGLAGGLDTQYF.